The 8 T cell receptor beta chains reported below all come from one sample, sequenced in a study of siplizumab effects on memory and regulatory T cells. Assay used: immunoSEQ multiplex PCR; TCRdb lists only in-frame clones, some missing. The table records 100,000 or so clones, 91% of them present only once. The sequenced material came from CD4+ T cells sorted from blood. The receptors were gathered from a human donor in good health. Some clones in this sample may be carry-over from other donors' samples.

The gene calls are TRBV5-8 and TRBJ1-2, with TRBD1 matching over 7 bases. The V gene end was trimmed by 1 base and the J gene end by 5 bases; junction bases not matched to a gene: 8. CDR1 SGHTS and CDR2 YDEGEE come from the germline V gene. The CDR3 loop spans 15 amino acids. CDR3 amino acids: CASSLTTWGQYGYTF. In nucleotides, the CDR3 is TGTGCCAGCAGCTTGACAACTTGGGGACAGTATGGCTACACCTTC.

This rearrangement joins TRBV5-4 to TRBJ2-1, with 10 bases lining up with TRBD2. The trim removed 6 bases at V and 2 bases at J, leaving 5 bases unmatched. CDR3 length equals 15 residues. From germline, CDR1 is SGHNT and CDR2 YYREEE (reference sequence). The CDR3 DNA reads TGTGCCAGCACCCGGACTAGCGGACCCTACAATGAGCAGTTCTTC. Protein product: CASTRTSGPYNEQFF.

The CDR3 nucleotides read TGTGCCACCTCATTCCCCGGACTAGCGGGAGGGTACACCGGGGAGCTGTTTTTT. It yields the protein CATSFPGLAGGYTGELFF. The V call is TRBV15, the J call TRBJ2-2, with 15 bases that match TRBD2. This CDR3 is built from 18 residues. Trimming cost V 8 bases and J 3 bases; bases outside gene matches: 10. Per the germline V gene, CDR1 is LNHNV and CDR2 is YYDKDF (reference sequence). The complete variable domain, with remaining parts taken from reference TRBV15 and TRBJ2-2, reads DAMVIQNPRYQVTQFGKPVTLSCSQTLNHNVMYWYQQKSSQAPKLLFHYYDKDFNNEADTPDNFQSRRPNTSFCFLDIRSPGLGDTAMYLCATSFPGLAGGYTGELFFGEGSRLTVL.

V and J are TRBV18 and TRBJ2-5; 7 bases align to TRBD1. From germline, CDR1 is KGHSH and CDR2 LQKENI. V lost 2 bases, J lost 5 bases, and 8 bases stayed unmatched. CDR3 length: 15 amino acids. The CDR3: CASSPDDRVAETQYF. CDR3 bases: TGTGCCAGCTCACCAGATGACAGGGTCGCGGAGACCCAGTACTTC.

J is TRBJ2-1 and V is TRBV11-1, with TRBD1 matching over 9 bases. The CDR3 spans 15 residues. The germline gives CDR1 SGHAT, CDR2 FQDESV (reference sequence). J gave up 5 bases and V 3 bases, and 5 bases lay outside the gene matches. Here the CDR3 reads CASSLTGTGHNEQFF. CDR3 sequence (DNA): TGTGCCAGCAGCTTGACCGGGACAGGGCACAATGAGCAGTTCTTC.

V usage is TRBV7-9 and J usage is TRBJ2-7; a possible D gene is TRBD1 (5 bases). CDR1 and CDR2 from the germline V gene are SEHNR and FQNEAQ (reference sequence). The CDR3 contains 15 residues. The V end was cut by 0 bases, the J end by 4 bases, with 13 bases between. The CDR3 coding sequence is TGTGCCAGCAGCTTAGCGCTTAAGGGGTATTACGAGCAGTACTTC. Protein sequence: CASSLALKGYYEQYF.

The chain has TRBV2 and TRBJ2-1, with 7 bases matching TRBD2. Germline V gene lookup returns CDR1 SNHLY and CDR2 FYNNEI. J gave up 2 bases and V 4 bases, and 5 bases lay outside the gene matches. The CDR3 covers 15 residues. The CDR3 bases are TGTGCCAGCAGTGCCATCCTAGCGGCCTACAATGAGCAGTTCTTC. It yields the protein CASSAILAAYNEQFF.

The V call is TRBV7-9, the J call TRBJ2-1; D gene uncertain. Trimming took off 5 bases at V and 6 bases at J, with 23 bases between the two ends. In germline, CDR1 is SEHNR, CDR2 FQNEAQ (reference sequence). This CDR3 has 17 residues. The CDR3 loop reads CASSPHSGKLLINEQFF. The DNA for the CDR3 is TGTGCCAGCAGCCCCCACTCCGGCAAACTCCTGATCAATGAGCAGTTCTTC.